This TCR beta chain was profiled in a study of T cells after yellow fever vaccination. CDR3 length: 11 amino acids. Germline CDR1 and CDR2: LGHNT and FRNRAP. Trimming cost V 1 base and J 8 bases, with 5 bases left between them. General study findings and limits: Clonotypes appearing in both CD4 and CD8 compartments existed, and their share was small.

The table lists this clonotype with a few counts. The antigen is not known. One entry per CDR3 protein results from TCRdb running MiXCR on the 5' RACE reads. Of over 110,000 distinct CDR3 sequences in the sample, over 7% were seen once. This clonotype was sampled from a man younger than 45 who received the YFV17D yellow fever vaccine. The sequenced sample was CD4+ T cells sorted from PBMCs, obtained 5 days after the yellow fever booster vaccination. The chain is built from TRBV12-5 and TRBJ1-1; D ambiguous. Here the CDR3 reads CASGLGGEAFF. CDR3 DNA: TGTGCTAGTGGTTTGGGAGGCGAAGCTTTCTTT.